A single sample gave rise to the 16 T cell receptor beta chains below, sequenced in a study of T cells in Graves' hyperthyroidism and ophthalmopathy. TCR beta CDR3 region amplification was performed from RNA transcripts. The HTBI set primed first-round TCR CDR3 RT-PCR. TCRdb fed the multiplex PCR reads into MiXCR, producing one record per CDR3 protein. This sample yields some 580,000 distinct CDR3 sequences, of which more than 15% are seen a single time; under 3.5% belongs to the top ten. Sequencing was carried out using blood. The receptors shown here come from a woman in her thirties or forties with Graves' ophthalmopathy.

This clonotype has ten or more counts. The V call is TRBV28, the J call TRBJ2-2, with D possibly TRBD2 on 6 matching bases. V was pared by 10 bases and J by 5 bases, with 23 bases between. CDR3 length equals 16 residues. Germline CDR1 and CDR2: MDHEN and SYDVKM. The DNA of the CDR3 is TGTGCCACCCCAACGGCGGAGGGAGGCCGGACCGGGGAGCTGTTTTTT. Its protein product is CATPTAEGGRTGELFF.

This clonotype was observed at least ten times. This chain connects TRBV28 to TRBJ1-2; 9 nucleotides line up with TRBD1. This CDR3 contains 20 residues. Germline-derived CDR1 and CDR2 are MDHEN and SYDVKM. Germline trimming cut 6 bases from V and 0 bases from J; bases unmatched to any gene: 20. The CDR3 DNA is TGTGCCAGCAGCCCAGGGTCCTTCCGGGACAGGGATTTTGCTAACTATGGCTACACCTTC. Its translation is CASSPGSFRDRDFANYGYTF.

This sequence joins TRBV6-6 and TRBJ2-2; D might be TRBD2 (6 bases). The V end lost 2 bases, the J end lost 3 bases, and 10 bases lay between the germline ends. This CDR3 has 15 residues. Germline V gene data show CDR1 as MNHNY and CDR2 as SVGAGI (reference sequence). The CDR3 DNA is TGTGCCAGCAGTTACGTCCCGGGAGACACCGGGGAGCTGTTTTTT. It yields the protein CASSYVPGDTGELFF.

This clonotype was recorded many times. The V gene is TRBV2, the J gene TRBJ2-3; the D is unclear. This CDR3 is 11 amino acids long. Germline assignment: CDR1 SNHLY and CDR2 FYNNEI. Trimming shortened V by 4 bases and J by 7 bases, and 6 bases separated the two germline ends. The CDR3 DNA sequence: TGTGCCAGCAGTGGGTCCCATACGCAGTATTTT. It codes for CASSGSHTQYF.

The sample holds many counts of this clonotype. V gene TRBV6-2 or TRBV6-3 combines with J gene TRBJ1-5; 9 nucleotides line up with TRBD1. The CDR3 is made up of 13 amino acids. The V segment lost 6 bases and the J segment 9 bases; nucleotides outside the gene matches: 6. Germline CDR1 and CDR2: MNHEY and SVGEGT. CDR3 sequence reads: CASRRTGERPQHF. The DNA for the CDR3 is TGTGCCAGCAGGCGGACAGGGGAAAGGCCCCAGCATTTT.

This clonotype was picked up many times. In DNA form, the CDR3 reads TGCAGTGCCAGGGCCAACTATGGCTACACCTTC. Protein: CSARANYGYTF. The chain recombines TRBV20-1 with TRBJ1-2, with a possible D match to TRBD1 (5 bases). The CDR3 length is 11 residues. The V end was cut by 6 bases, the J end by 2 bases, with 7 bases between. Germline lookup yields CDR1 DFQATT and CDR2 SNEGSKA (reference sequence).

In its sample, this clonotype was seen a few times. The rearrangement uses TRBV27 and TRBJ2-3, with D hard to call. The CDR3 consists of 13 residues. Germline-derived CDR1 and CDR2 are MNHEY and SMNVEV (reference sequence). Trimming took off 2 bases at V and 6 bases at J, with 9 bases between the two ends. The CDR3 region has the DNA TGTGCCAGCAGTTTAAGCCGATCTGATACGCAGTATTTT. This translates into CASSLSRSDTQYF.

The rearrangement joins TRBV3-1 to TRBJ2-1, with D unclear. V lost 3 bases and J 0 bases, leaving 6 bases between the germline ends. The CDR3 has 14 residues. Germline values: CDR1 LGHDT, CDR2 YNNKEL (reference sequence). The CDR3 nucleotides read TGTGCCAGCAGCCATCGGTACTCCTACAATGAGCAGTTCTTC. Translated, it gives CASSHRYSYNEQFF.

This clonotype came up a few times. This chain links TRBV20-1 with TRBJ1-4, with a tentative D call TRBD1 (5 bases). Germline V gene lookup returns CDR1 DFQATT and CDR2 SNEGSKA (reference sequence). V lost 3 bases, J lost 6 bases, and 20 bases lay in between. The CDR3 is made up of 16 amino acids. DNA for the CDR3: TGCAGTGCTAGCGCTGCATGGGGAGGGGCGGATGAAAAACTGTTTTTT. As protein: CSASAAWGGADEKLFF.

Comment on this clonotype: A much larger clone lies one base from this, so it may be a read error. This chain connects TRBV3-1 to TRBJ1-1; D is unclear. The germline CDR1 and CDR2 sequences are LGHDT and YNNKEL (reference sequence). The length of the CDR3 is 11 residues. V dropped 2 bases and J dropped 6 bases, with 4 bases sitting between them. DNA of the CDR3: TGTGCCAGCAGCCAAAACTCTGAAGCTTTCTTT. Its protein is CASSQNSEAFF.

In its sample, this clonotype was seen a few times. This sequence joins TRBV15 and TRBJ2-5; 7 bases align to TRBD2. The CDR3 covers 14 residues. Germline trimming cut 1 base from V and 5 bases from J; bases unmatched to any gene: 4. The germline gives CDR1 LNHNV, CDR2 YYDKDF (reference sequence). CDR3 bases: TGTGCCACCAGCAGAGGGACTAGAACGGAGACCCAGTACTTC. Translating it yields CATSRGTRTETQYF.

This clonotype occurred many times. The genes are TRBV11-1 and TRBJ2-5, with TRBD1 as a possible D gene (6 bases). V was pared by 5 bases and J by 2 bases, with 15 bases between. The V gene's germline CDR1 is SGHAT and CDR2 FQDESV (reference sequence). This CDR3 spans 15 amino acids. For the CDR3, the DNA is TGTGCCAGCAGCAAAAACACAGGGACACAAGAGACCCAGTACTTC. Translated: CASSKNTGTQETQYF.

The CDR3 DNA follows: TGTGCCAGTAAGGTCGGACAGGGGGTCTCTGGGGCCAACGTCCTGACTTTC. Its protein is CASKVGQGVSGANVLTF. The rearrangement uses TRBV19 and TRBJ2-6, with 10 bases fitting TRBD1. This CDR3 comprises 17 residues. Losses at the gene ends were 7 bases for V and 0 bases for J; bases not matched to a gene: 6. CDR1 is LNHDA and CDR2 is SQIVND in the germline V gene (reference sequence).

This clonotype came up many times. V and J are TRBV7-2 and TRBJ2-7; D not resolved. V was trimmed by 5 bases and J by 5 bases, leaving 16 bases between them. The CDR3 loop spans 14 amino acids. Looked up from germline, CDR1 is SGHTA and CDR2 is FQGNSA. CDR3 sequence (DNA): TGTGCCAGCAGCGAGAGACCGTCAGTCGACGAGCAGTACTTC. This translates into CASSERPSVDEQYF.

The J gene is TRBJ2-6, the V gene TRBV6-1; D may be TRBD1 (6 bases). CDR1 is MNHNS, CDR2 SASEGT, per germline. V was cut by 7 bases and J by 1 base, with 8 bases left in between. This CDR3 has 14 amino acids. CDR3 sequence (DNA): TGTGCCAGCATTACAGGGTCTGGGGCCAACGTCCTGACTTTC. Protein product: CASITGSGANVLTF.

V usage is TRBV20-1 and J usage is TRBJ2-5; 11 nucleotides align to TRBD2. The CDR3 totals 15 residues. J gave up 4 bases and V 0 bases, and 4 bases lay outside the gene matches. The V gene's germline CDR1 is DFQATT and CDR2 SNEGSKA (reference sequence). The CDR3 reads CSARDLAGGRETQYF. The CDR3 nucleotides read TGCAGTGCTAGAGACTTAGCGGGGGGGCGAGAGACCCAGTACTTC.